This record looks at one T cell receptor beta chain sequence and its context. No antigen is known for it. Profiled with immunoSEQ multiplex PCR; TCRdb holds only in-frame clones, not every one. Of 2 million to 2.5 million clones listed, 85% to 95% are singletons. This specimen belongs to a study of shared clonotypes between healthy human individuals. Study-level results: For sorted subsets, rarefaction showed incomplete sequencing despite large depth. The study drew on few donors, limiting represented genetic and exposure-history diversity.

J was trimmed by 5 bases and V by 4 bases; bases with no gene match: 5. Germline V gene data show CDR1 as MNHEY and CDR2 as SMNVEV (reference sequence). The CDR3 covers 14 residues. The source of this sequence is a man aged 18 to 30 in good health. Some clones in this sample may be carry-over from other donors' samples. The chain carries TRBV27 and TRBJ2-7, with TRBD1 matching over 10 bases. The specimen was naive CD4+ T cells from PBMCs. The subset is: CD45RA+ positively selected. CDR3 protein: CASSSGTGVNEQYF. Written as DNA, the CDR3 is TGTGCCAGCAGTTCCGGGACAGGGGTCAACGAGCAGTACTTC.